Sequencing of this TCR beta chain was carried out in a study of shared clonotypes between healthy human individuals. Study-wide background: Donors, aged 18 to 49, were a couple of women and three men.

This clone occurred once. Running of the assay took place at deep level. Over several immunoSEQ plates, each subset's genomic DNA was distributed in even portions. This table comes from immunoSEQ multiplex PCR, and its TCRdb copy is limited to in-frame clones, with some not included. This table holds 1,400,000 or so clones, less than 99% found once. Everyone who donated was a Caucasian adult who lived in Nashville, Tennessee. This sequence was found in a young man in good health. Sequencing used naive CD4+ T cells sorted from blood. Sample subset: CD45RA+ positively selected.

For the CDR3, the DNA is TGCGCCAGCAGTACCGGCACTAGCGGGACTTCTGATGAGCAGTTCTTC. Its protein is CASSTGTSGTSDEQFF. The chain couples TRBV5-1 to TRBJ2-1; 10 bases agree with TRBD2. Trimming took 5 bases from V and 8 from J; bases not matched to a gene: 13. CDR3 length: 16 amino acids. Germline lookup yields CDR1 SGHRS and CDR2 YFSETQ.